One sample yielded the 29 T cell receptor beta chains listed below, sequenced in a study of T cells in Graves' hyperthyroidism and ophthalmopathy. From RNA transcripts, TCR beta CDR3 regions were amplified. HTBI primers were used for first-round RT-PCR of the TCR CDR3. TCRdb re-called the multiplex PCR reads with MiXCR, one entry per CDR3 protein. This sample has 350,000 to 450,000 distinct CDR3 sequences, with roughly an eighth found just once. The sequenced sample consisted of blood. These receptors were collected from a man aged 45-65 years with Graves' ophthalmopathy.

This clonotype has a count of ten or more. The J gene is TRBJ1-5, the V gene TRBV3-1; D is undetermined. V lost 3 bases and J 7 bases, leaving 13 bases between the germline ends. CDR3 length: 14 amino acids. Germline V gene sequence: CDR1 LGHDT, CDR2 YNNKEL (reference sequence). CDR3: CASSHSGLEQPQHF. The CDR3 coding sequence is TGTGCCAGCAGCCATTCGGGTTTGGAGCAGCCCCAGCATTTT.

This clonotype was detected many times. The genes are TRBV2 and TRBJ2-7; 11 bases line up with TRBD2. J lost 4 bases, V lost 9 bases, and 8 bases had no gene match. Germline V gene data show CDR1 as SNHLY and CDR2 as FYNNEI. The CDR3 is 14 residues long. CDR3 nucleotide sequence: TGTGCCAGAAGCGTAGCGGGAGGGAGGTACGAGCAGTACTTC. Its protein is CARSVAGGRYEQYF.

This clonotype showed up just a few times. The chain carries TRBV24-1 and TRBJ1-5; D is ambiguous. Germline V gene sequence: CDR1 KGHDR, CDR2 SFDVKD. The length of the CDR3 is 13 residues. Trimming shortened V by 4 bases and J by 5 bases, and 8 bases separated the two germline ends. The CDR3 here is CATSEAGDQPQHF. Here the CDR3 DNA reads TGTGCCACCAGTGAGGCCGGTGATCAGCCCCAGCATTTT.

At least ten counts were recorded for this clonotype. The gene calls are TRBV20-1 and TRBJ2-7, with 7 bases fitting TRBD1. Looked up from germline, CDR1 is DFQATT and CDR2 is SNEGSKA (reference sequence). The V segment lost 6 bases and the J segment 3 bases; nucleotides outside the gene matches: 11. The CDR3 consists of 14 residues. The CDR3 DNA is TGCAGTGCCGCCGGGACAGAAGCACTCTACGAGCAGTACTTC. This gives the protein CSAAGTEALYEQYF.

In this sample, this clonotype turned up many times. This chain uses TRBV28 with TRBJ2-1; 10 positions match TRBD2. The CDR3 has 15 residues. Germline V gene data show CDR1 as MDHEN and CDR2 as SYDVKM. V dropped 3 bases and J dropped 8; count of bases not matched to a gene: 7. DNA of the CDR3: TGTGCCAGCAGTTTTTCTAGCGGGAGAGTCGATGAGCAGTTCTTC. Its translation is CASSFSSGRVDEQFF.

The V gene is TRBV4-1, the J gene TRBJ2-3; 10 nucleotides match TRBD2. V dropped 1 base and J dropped 8; count of bases not matched to a gene: 9. The germline V gene has CDR1 MGHRA and CDR2 YSYEKL. The CDR3 runs 16 residues. Written as DNA, the CDR3 is TGCGCCAGCAGCCAAGTCCTAGCGGGAGACGTTGGTACGCAGTATTTT. Its translation: CASSQVLAGDVGTQYF.

This clonotype was observed at least ten times. The genes are TRBV30 and TRBJ1-2; D remains ambiguous. Germline CDR1 reads GTSNPN; CDR2 reads SVGIG (reference sequence). This CDR3 has 14 amino acids. Trimming removed 0 bases at V and 6 bases at J, with 14 bases between. The CDR3 is CAWSVRGSSNGYTF. The CDR3 region has the DNA TGTGCCTGGAGTGTTAGAGGGAGCTCTAATGGCTACACCTTC.

The chain carries TRBV20-1 and TRBJ1-4; a weak D match, TRBD1 (5 bases). Trimming left V 5 bases short and J 8 bases short, with 18 bases between. This CDR3 is built from 14 residues. Germline-derived CDR1 and CDR2 are DFQATT and SNEGSKA (reference sequence). The CDR3 region has the DNA TGCAGTGCTCCCCAAGACGCGAGGGGAGAAAAACTGTTTTTT. Its protein is CSAPQDARGEKLFF.

This clonotype was counted many times. The rearrangement joins TRBV30 to TRBJ1-5; 9 bases are a match to TRBD1. Germline V gene sequence: CDR1 GTSNPN, CDR2 SVGIG (reference sequence). V gave up 0 bases and J gave up 9 bases; unmatched junction bases: 9. The CDR3 spans 15 residues. The CDR3 coding sequence is TGTGCCTGGAGTGTTGGGGGACAGGGATTATGGCCCCAGCATTTT. Its protein is CAWSVGGQGLWPQHF.

This clonotype was seen more than once but under ten times. The V call is TRBV12-3 or TRBV12-4, the J call TRBJ1-2; 7 bases map to TRBD1. CDR3 length equals 14 residues. Losses at the gene ends were 5 bases for V and 6 bases for J; bases not matched to a gene: 9. The CDR3 spells CASSHSSTGNGYTF. The CDR3 nucleotides are TGTGCCAGCAGTCATAGTTCGACAGGGAATGGCTACACCTTC.

This chain links TRBV6-1 with TRBJ2-5; TRBD2 aligns across 7 bases. J was trimmed by 1 base and V by 5 bases; bases with no gene match: 10. Germline values: CDR1 MNHNS, CDR2 SASEGT. The CDR3 runs to 16 residues. CDR3 DNA sequence: TGTGCCAGCAGTTCGGACGGAGCGGGACGCCAAGAGACCCAGTACTTC. Translation: CASSSDGAGRQETQYF.

There are many counts of this clonotype. The genes are TRBV20-1 and TRBJ2-7; 10 nucleotides match TRBD2. CDR1 DFQATT and CDR2 SNEGSKA come from the germline V gene (reference sequence). The ends lost 2 bases at V and 7 bases at J; junction bases unmatched: 17. This CDR3 spans 17 amino acids. The CDR3 sequence is CSARPVTALAGASEQYF. The CDR3 DNA sequence: TGCAGTGCTAGACCTGTAACCGCCCTAGCGGGAGCGAGTGAGCAGTACTTC.

The chain joins TRBV5-6 to TRBJ1-2, with 7 bases fitting TRBD1. The CDR3 is 15 residues long. Losses at the gene ends were 4 bases for V and 2 bases for J; bases not matched to a gene: 8. Per the germline V gene, CDR1 is SGHDT and CDR2 is YYEEEE. DNA of the CDR3: TGTGCCAGCAGCAGGATGACAGGGATAAACTATGGCTACACCTTC. Translation gives CASSRMTGINYGYTF. The variable domain in full, completed from reference TRBV5-6 and TRBJ1-2, reads DAGVTQSPTHLIKTRGQQVTLRCSPKSGHDTVSWYQQALGQGPQFIFQYYEEEERQRGNFPDRFSGHQFPNYSSELNVNALLLGDSALYLCASSRMTGINYGYTFGSGTRLTVV.

The chain is built from TRBV7-9 and TRBJ1-6; TRBD1 aligns across 7 bases. In germline, CDR1 is SEHNR, CDR2 FQNEAQ (reference sequence). The ends lost 5 bases at V and 7 bases at J; junction bases unmatched: 11. The CDR3 contains 16 residues. CDR3 sequence (DNA): TGTGCCAGCAGCGTCCCAGGCGGGACAGTGAATTCACCCCTCCACTTT. Amino acid sequence: CASSVPGGTVNSPLHF.

The chain uses TRBV7-9 and TRBJ2-1; 8 bases map to TRBD1. Trimming cost V 6 bases and J 9 bases; bases outside gene matches: 22. The CDR3 loop spans 18 amino acids. CDR1 and CDR2 from the germline V gene are SEHNR and FQNEAQ (reference sequence). The CDR3 sequence: CASSEATPLRQGPLEQFF. For the CDR3, the DNA is TGTGCCAGCAGTGAAGCGACACCCTTGAGACAGGGGCCACTTGAGCAGTTCTTC. Using reference TRBV7-9 and TRBJ2-1 for the parts outside the CDR3, the full variable domain is DTGVSQNPRHKITKRGQNVTFRCDPISEHNRLYWYRQTLGQGPEFLTYFQNEAQLEKSRLLSDRFSAERPKGSFSTLEIQRTEQGDSAMYLCASSEATPLRQGPLEQFFGPGTRLTVL.

The chain is built from TRBV7-3 and TRBJ2-2, with 10 positions matching TRBD1. Unmatched junction bases numbered 7, after V lost 5 bases and J lost 7 bases. Germline CDR1 SGHTA, CDR2 FQGTGA. This CDR3 spans 15 amino acids. The CDR3 DNA follows: TGTGCCAGCAGCCCGACAGGGGGCGCCGTCGGGGAGCTGTTTTTT. As protein: CASSPTGGAVGELFF.

In its sample, this clonotype was seen many times. This sequence joins TRBV2 and TRBJ1-1, with D perhaps matching TRBD1 (5 bases). The CDR3 spans 17 residues. Trimming left V 5 bases short and J 0 bases short, with 19 bases between. Per germline, CDR1 SNHLY and CDR2 FYNNEI. The CDR3 reads CASSQGTSGPMNTEAFF. The DNA of the CDR3 is TGTGCCAGCAGTCAAGGGACTTCCGGACCCATGAACACTGAAGCTTTCTTT.

Concerning this clonotype itself: A much bigger clone sits one base away, suggesting this may be a read error. The J gene is TRBJ1-1, the V gene TRBV20-1, with D perhaps TRBD1 (6 bases). Germline CDR1 DFQATT, CDR2 SNEGSKA (reference sequence). V was shortened by 1 base and J by 1 base, with 7 bases between the two germline ends. The CDR3 is 13 amino acids. The chain's CDR3 is CSARAGANTEAFF. In DNA form, the CDR3 reads TGCAGTGCTAGAGCGGGGGCGAACACTGAAGCTTTCTTT.

The rearrangement links TRBV28 to TRBJ2-1; possibly TRBD1 or TRBD2 for D (5 bases each). V lost 8 bases, J lost 10 bases, and 12 bases lay in between. Per germline, CDR1 MDHEN and CDR2 SYDVKM. This CDR3 has 11 amino acids. This chain's CDR3 is CASGGFGEQFF. As DNA, the CDR3 is TGTGCCAGCGGGGGATTCGGGGAGCAGTTCTTC.

As to this clonotype: A much larger clone lies one base from this, so it may be a read error. The V gene is TRBV10-3, the J gene TRBJ1-1, with 7 nucleotides matching TRBD1. V dropped 11 bases and J dropped 0; count of bases not matched to a gene: 15. In germline, CDR1 is ENHRY, CDR2 SYGVKD. This CDR3 spans 16 amino acids. CDR3 nucleotides: TGTGCCTTCACTTCCACCCGGACAGGATTGAACACTGAAGCTTTCTTT. This codes for CAFTSTRTGLNTEAFF.

Many counts were recorded for this clonotype. The gene calls are TRBV30 and TRBJ1-1; D remains ambiguous. Germline values: CDR1 GTSNPN, CDR2 SVGIG (reference sequence). There are 14 residues in the CDR3. Trimming removed 5 bases at V and 0 bases at J, with 13 bases between. The DNA of the CDR3 is TGTGCCTGGTCTCAGACGGCTATGAACACTGAAGCTTTCTTT. It translates to CAWSQTAMNTEAFF. The full variable domain, rest sourced from reference TRBV30 and TRBJ1-1, is SQTIHQWPATLVQPVGSPLSLECTVEGTSNPNLYWYRQAAGRGLQLLFYSVGIGQISSEVPQNLSASRPQDRQFILSSKKLLLSDSGFYLCAWSQTAMNTEAFFGQGTRLTVV.

This clonotype was detected a few times. V usage is TRBV19 and J usage is TRBJ2-1; D tentatively reads TRBD1 or TRBD2 (5 bases each). The germline CDR1 and CDR2 sequences are LNHDA and SQIVND (reference sequence). Between the trimmed V and J ends, which lost 5 bases and 5 bases, there was a span of 16 bases. The CDR3 runs 15 residues. CDR3 residues: CASSPSGQGDNEQFF. Here the CDR3 DNA reads TGTGCCAGTAGTCCAAGCGGCCAGGGAGACAATGAGCAGTTCTTC. The full variable domain, with the rest looked up from reference TRBV19 and TRBJ2-1, is DGGITQSPKYLFRKEGQNVTLSCEQNLNHDAMYWYRQDPGQGLRLIYYSQIVNDFQKGDIAEGYSVSREKKESFPLTVTSAQKNPTAFYLCASSPSGQGDNEQFFGPGTRLTVL.

To note about this clonotype: A read error is possible here, since a much larger clone lies one base away. The chain couples TRBV12-3 or TRBV12-4 to TRBJ2-3; possible D gene TRBD1, 5 bases. This CDR3 is 15 amino acids long. The CDR3 DNA follows: TGTGCCAGCAGTTTTAGTCGCACCCGCACAGGTACGCAGTATTTT. Translated, it gives CASSFSRTRTGTQYF.

The J gene is TRBJ2-2, the V gene TRBV19, with no clear D. CDR1 and CDR2 from the germline V gene are LNHDA and SQIVND (reference sequence). The CDR3 runs 14 residues. V was clipped by 3 bases and J by 4 bases, with 9 bases between them. The CDR3 DNA reads TGTGCCAGTAGTATGGTGGCGCCCACCGGGGAGCTGTTTTTT. Protein product: CASSMVAPTGELFF.

This clonotype was observed many times. The J gene is TRBJ2-3, the V gene TRBV13; 8 nucleotides match TRBD2. Trimming took 3 bases from V and 0 from J; bases not matched to a gene: 17. Germline V gene data show CDR1 as PRHDT and CDR2 as FYEKMQ (reference sequence). This CDR3 comprises 20 residues. The CDR3 region is CASSFYRRVAGRGSTDTQYF. As DNA, the CDR3 is TGTGCCAGCAGCTTCTACAGGCGTGTAGCGGGAAGGGGGAGCACAGATACGCAGTATTTT. Full variable domain (missing parts from reference TRBV13 and TRBJ2-3): AAGVIQSPRHLIKEKRETATLKCYPIPRHDTVYWYQQGPGQDPQFLISFYEKMQSDKGSIPDRFSAQQFSDYHSELNMSSLELGDSALYFCASSFYRRVAGRGSTDTQYFGPGTRLTVL.

This clonotype was seen at least ten times. The rearrangement joins TRBV7-9 to TRBJ1-2, with 11 bases aligning to TRBD1. Germline V gives CDR1 SEHNR, CDR2 FQNEAQ (reference sequence). Trimming removed 2 bases from V and 3 bases from J; junction bases left unmatched: 5. The CDR3 has 16 amino acids. The CDR3 here is CASSLLVDRGHYGYTF. DNA for the CDR3: TGTGCCAGCAGCTTACTCGTGGACAGGGGGCACTATGGCTACACCTTC. Together with reference TRBV7-9 and TRBJ1-2, the CDR3 gives the full variable domain: DTGVSQNPRHKITKRGQNVTFRCDPISEHNRLYWYRQTLGQGPEFLTYFQNEAQLEKSRLLSDRFSAERPKGSFSTLEIQRTEQGDSAMYLCASSLLVDRGHYGYTFGSGTRLTVV.

This clonotype was recorded a few times. The chain is built from TRBV10-3 and TRBJ2-5, with 7 bases aligning to TRBD1. The CDR3 is 14 residues long. The V gene end was trimmed by 3 bases and the J gene end by 5 bases; junction bases not matched to a gene: 6. Germline-derived CDR1 and CDR2 are ENHRY and SYGVKD. Here the CDR3 DNA reads TGTGCCATCAGTGACCACGACAGGGACGAGACCCAGTACTTC. As protein: CAISDHDRDETQYF.

Remarks on this clonotype: This may be a read error, as it is one base from a much larger clone. This chain uses TRBV6-1 with TRBJ2-5, with 7 positions matching TRBD2. The CDR3 covers 14 residues. The V segment lost 3 bases and the J segment 7 bases; nucleotides outside the gene matches: 8. Germline CDR1 MNHNS, CDR2 SASEGT. CDR3 sequence: CASSERGSLGTQYF. For the CDR3, the DNA is TGTGCCAGCAGTGAGCGGGGGAGCCTGGGGACCCAGTACTTC.

This clonotype was detected many times. The rearrangement uses TRBV30 and TRBJ2-1; D uncertain. The ends were cut back, 5 bases at V and 9 bases at J, with 8 bases in the middle. The CDR3 extends over 10 amino acids. The germline V gene has CDR1 GTSNPN and CDR2 SVGIG (reference sequence). CDR3 DNA: TGTGCCTGGGGACCGTCTGAGCAGTTCTTC. It is translated as CAWGPSEQFF.